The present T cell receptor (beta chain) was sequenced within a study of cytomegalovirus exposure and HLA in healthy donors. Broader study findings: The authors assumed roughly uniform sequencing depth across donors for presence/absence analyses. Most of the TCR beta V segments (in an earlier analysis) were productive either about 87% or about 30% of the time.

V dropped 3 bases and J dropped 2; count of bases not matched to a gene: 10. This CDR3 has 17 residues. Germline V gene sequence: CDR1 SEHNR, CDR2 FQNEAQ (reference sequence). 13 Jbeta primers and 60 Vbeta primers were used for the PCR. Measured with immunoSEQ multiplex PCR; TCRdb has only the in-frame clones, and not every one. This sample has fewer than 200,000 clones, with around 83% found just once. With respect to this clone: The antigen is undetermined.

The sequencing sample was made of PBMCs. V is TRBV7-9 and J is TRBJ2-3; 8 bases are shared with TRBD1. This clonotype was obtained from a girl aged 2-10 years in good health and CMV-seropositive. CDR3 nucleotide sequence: TGTGCCAGCAGCTTTTGGGGCAGGGGGCTGTACACAGATACGCAGTATTTT. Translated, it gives CASSFWGRGLYTDTQYF.